A single sample gave rise to the 26 T cell receptor beta chains below, sequenced in a study of blood T cells in healthy people across ages. Together with a sample-barcoded 5' primer, a J-beta primer mix was included in a second PCR lasting 7 to 11 cycles. Via MiXCR, TCRdb re-called the 5' RACE reads, giving one row per CDR3 protein. The table includes about 570,000 distinct CDR3 sequences, 25% to 30% detected once. The sample was blood. The receptors were gathered from a woman between 65 and 79 years old in good health.

This clonotype was counted a few times. The V and J genes are TRBV4-3 and TRBJ1-4; TRBD1 is a possible D gene (6 bases). V lost 0 bases to trimming and J lost 8 bases, with 19 bases between them. The CDR3 length is 17 residues. Looked up from germline, CDR1 is LGHNA and CDR2 is YSLEER. The CDR3 loop reads CASSQDWDNTGVEKLFF. In DNA form, the CDR3 reads TGCGCCAGCAGCCAAGATTGGGACAATACTGGGGTGGAAAAACTGTTTTTT.

The chain combines TRBV5-1 with TRBJ2-3; 7 positions agree with TRBD1. The junction had 2 bases not matched to a gene; V was cut back by 7 bases and J by 0 bases. CDR3 length: 13 amino acids. Germline values: CDR1 SGHRS, CDR2 YFSETQ. CDR3 in DNA: TGCGCCAGCGGGACAGCGAGCACAGATACGCAGTATTTT. Translated: CASGTASTDTQYF.

The table lists this clonotype with a few counts. The J gene is TRBJ1-2, the V gene TRBV11-3; D may be TRBD1 (5 bases). The V end lost 7 bases, the J end lost 6 bases, and 18 bases lay between the germline ends. In germline, CDR1 is SGHNT, CDR2 YENEEA. The CDR3 has 14 amino acids. The CDR3 coding sequence is TGTGCCAGCACCCTCAATCCTTCGGGGGATGGCTACACCTTC. This sequence encodes CASTLNPSGDGYTF. The variable domain in full, completed from reference TRBV11-3 and TRBJ1-2, reads EAGVVQSPRYKIIEKKQPVAFWCNPISGHNTLYWYLQNLGQGPELLIRYENEEAVDDSQLPKDRFSAERLKGVDSTLKIQPAELGDSAVYLCASTLNPSGDGYTFGSGTRLTVV.

The rearrangement joins TRBV19 to TRBJ1-2; D is perhaps TRBD1 (5 bases). V was cut by 5 bases and J by 0 bases, with 13 bases left in between. Germline assignment: CDR1 LNHDA and CDR2 SQIVND (reference sequence). The CDR3 has 15 amino acids. CDR3 coding DNA: TGTGCCAGTAGTCCCCTGGGGGAAACTAACTATGGCTACACCTTC. As protein: CASSPLGETNYGYTF.

This clonotype was seen more than once but under ten times. This chain connects TRBV6-2 or TRBV6-3 to TRBJ2-4; TRBD1 matches 11 bases. V lost 4 bases and J lost 6; bases outside the gene matches: 2. The germline CDR1 and CDR2 sequences are MNHEY and SVGEGT. CDR3 length equals 14 residues. The CDR3 here is CASSFGQGANIQYF. The CDR3 bases are TGTGCCAGCAGTTTTGGACAGGGGGCAAACATTCAGTACTTC.

This rearrangement joins TRBV20-1 to TRBJ2-7; 8 bases are shared with TRBD1. CDR3 size: 14 residues. Germline loops: CDR1 DFQATT, CDR2 SNEGSKA (reference sequence). The trim removed 1 base at V and 9 bases at J, leaving 11 bases unmatched. In nucleotides, the CDR3 is TGCAGTGCTAGAGTTCGGACAGGGCAAAAGGGGCAGTACTTC. It translates to CSARVRTGQKGQYF.

The V and J genes are TRBV21-1 and TRBJ2-1; the D call of TRBD1 is as the table states it, not checked on the DNA. TRBV21-1 is labeled a pseudogene. This CDR3 contains 12 residues. As DNA, the CDR3 is TGTGCCAGCAGCAGCCCGGTCAATGAGCAGTTCTTC. Translating gives CASSSPVNEQFF.

This clonotype came up a few times. The gene calls are TRBV4-1 and TRBJ1-2; the D gene is possibly TRBD1 (6 bases). Germline V CDR1 and CDR2: MGHRA, YSYEKL. The CDR3 is 14 amino acids. Between the trimmed V and J ends, which lost 4 bases and 8 bases, there was a span of 17 bases. The chain's CDR3 is CASSRDRSLRGYTF. The CDR3 bases are TGCGCCAGCAGCCGAGACAGGAGCCTTAGAGGCTACACCTTC.

This clonotype was seen only a few times. The chain is built from TRBV7-9 and TRBJ1-6, with D tentatively TRBD1 (5 bases). Germline V gives CDR1 SEHNR, CDR2 FQNEAQ (reference sequence). The V gene lost 2 bases and the J gene lost 9 bases, with 11 bases spanning the gap. The CDR3 length is 14 residues. The CDR3 here is CASSLKGFGSPLHF. As DNA, the CDR3 is TGTGCCAGCAGCTTAAAGGGGTTCGGTTCACCCCTCCACTTT. Drawing the rest from reference TRBV7-9 and TRBJ1-6, the complete variable domain is DTGVSQNPRHKITKRGQNVTFRCDPISEHNRLYWYRQTLGQGPEFLTYFQNEAQLEKSRLLSDRFSAERPKGSFSTLEIQRTEQGDSAMYLCASSLKGFGSPLHFGNGTRLTVT.

This clonotype was observed a handful of times. V usage is TRBV2 and J usage is TRBJ2-3; D might be TRBD1 (5 bases). Trimming removed 7 bases at V and 2 bases at J, with 19 bases between. CDR3 size: 16 residues. Germline V gene sequence: CDR1 SNHLY, CDR2 FYNNEI. CDR3 bases: TGTGCCAGCACGAGTAGGGGCCAGTTCTTCACAGATACGCAGTATTTT. Its protein product is CASTSRGQFFTDTQYF.

This clonotype was seen many times. The genes are TRBV5-4 and TRBJ2-3; 12 nucleotides align to TRBD1. V dropped 4 bases and J dropped 2; count of bases not matched to a gene: 2. The CDR3 loop spans 15 amino acids. CDR1 is SGHNT, CDR2 YYREEE, per germline (reference sequence). CDR3 sequence (DNA): TGTGCCAGCAGCAGGGACAGGGGGCTCACAGATACGCAGTATTTT. Encoded protein: CASSRDRGLTDTQYF.

This clonotype has more than one count but fewer than ten. The V call is TRBV20-1, the J call TRBJ2-1, with 16 bases fitting TRBD2. With the DNA end fitting TRBJ2-5 better, the J assignment may be wrong. This CDR3 has 17 amino acids. Germline V gene data show CDR1 as DFQATT and CDR2 as SNEGSKA (reference sequence). CDR3 DNA: TGCAGTGCTAGACAGGGACTAGCGGGGGGGACCAGGAAGACCCAGTACTTC. Its translation is CSARQGLAGGTRKTQYF.

This clonotype was counted only a few times. V is TRBV4-2 and J is TRBJ1-1; D remains ambiguous. CDR3 size: 14 residues. Germline values: CDR1 LGHNA, CDR2 YNFKEQ. V lost 0 bases, J lost 5 bases, and 10 bases lay in between. CDR3 protein: CASSQDVGRTEAFF. The CDR3 coding sequence is TGTGCCAGCAGCCAAGATGTGGGGAGGACTGAAGCTTTCTTT.

This clonotype has a handful of counts. The chain joins TRBV7-9 to TRBJ2-5; a weak D match, TRBD1 (6 bases). Looked up from germline, CDR1 is SEHNR and CDR2 is FQNEAQ (reference sequence). Trimming removed 1 base from V and 4 bases from J, with 13 bases in between. This CDR3 contains 15 residues. The CDR3 reads CASSLGAGAGETQYF. In nucleotides, the CDR3 is TGTGCCAGCAGCTTAGGGGCAGGGGCTGGAGAGACCCAGTACTTC.

This clonotype was picked up a small number of times. The rearrangement uses TRBV12-3 or TRBV12-4 and TRBJ2-1, with 9 bases matching TRBD2. The CDR3 is made up of 15 amino acids. The junction had 7 bases not matched to a gene; V was cut back by 5 bases and J by 5 bases. CDR3 region: CASSKAGGVNNEQFF. The CDR3 DNA reads as TGTGCCAGCAGTAAAGCGGGGGGCGTTAACAATGAGCAGTTCTTC.

The chain links TRBV12-3 or TRBV12-4 to TRBJ2-5; TRBD2 might be the D (5 bases). The V and J ends lost 2 bases and 11 bases respectively, with 15 bases between them. The CDR3 is 13 amino acids. The CDR3 sequence is CASSLLPGWEQYF. As DNA, the CDR3 is TGTGCCAGCAGTTTATTACCCGGTTGGGAGCAGTACTTC.

The chain links TRBV6-1 to TRBJ2-3, with D unresolved. Trimming took 3 bases from V and 1 from J, leaving 5 bases between them. Germline-derived CDR1 and CDR2 are MNHNS and SASEGT. The CDR3 consists of 13 residues. The CDR3 region has the DNA TGTGCCAGCAGTGAGAAAGGCACAGATACGCAGTATTTT. Translation: CASSEKGTDTQYF.

This sequence joins TRBV25-1 and TRBJ2-1; the match to TRBD1 covers 7 bases. V gave up 4 bases and J gave up 3 bases; unmatched junction bases: 0. The CDR3 runs to 13 residues. CDR1 and CDR2 (germline): MGHDK, SYGVNS. DNA of the CDR3: TGTGCCAGCAGTGGGACAGGCTACAATGAGCAGTTCTTC. Its protein is CASSGTGYNEQFF.

This clonotype was seen a handful of times. This sequence joins TRBV4-1 and TRBJ1-4; 8 nucleotides align to TRBD1. The ends lost 6 bases at V and 7 bases at J; junction bases unmatched: 13. This CDR3 contains 16 residues. Germline lookup yields CDR1 MGHRA and CDR2 YSYEKL. The CDR3 spells CASSQGQGANFEKLFF. CDR3 nucleotide sequence: TGCGCCAGCAGTCAGGGCCAGGGGGCGAACTTTGAAAAACTGTTTTTT.

In its sample, this clonotype was seen a few times. The chain carries TRBV4-2 and TRBJ2-3, with TRBD2 matching 10 bases. CDR3 length: 16 residues. The germline V gene has CDR1 LGHNA and CDR2 YNFKEQ. V was clipped by 0 bases and J by 6 bases; unmatched bases: 6. CDR3 DNA sequence: TGTGCCAGCAGCCAAGATCGGGGACTAGCGACCGATACGCAGTATTTT. Translation gives CASSQDRGLATDTQYF.

This clonotype appeared a few times. V and J are TRBV7-4 and TRBJ2-7; TRBD1 is a possible D gene (5 bases). This CDR3 contains 14 residues. The germline gives CDR1 SGHVT, CDR2 SQSDAQ. The germline V and J ends were trimmed by 7 bases and 4 bases, with 17 bases remaining between them. CDR3 nucleotides: TGTGCCAGCACCCGAGTTAGGGGCTCATACGAGCAGTACTTC. Translation gives CASTRVRGSYEQYF.

The gene calls are TRBV3-1 and TRBJ2-1; weak D call: TRBD2 (5 bases). CDR1 LGHDT and CDR2 YNNKEL come from the germline V gene (reference sequence). V was clipped by 4 bases and J by 2 bases, with 9 bases between them. This CDR3 contains 14 residues. CDR3: CASSRLAPYNEQFF. CDR3 DNA sequence: TGTGCCAGCAGCCGGCTAGCTCCCTACAATGAGCAGTTCTTC.

V usage is TRBV12-3 or TRBV12-4 and J usage is TRBJ2-5; 8 nucleotides match TRBD2. Judging by the DNA end, TRBJ2-1 fits better; the J call may be wrong. The CDR3 loop spans 14 amino acids. The CDR3 protein is CAASGGSGGDEQFF. The CDR3 coding sequence is TGTGCCGCCTCGGGGGGCAGCGGGGGAGATGAGCAGTTCTTC.

This chain joins TRBV7-9 and TRBJ2-5, with 10 bases identical to TRBD1. The end of the DNA fits TRBJ2-1 better, so the J call may be wrong. The CDR3 runs to 17 residues. Germline lookup yields CDR1 SEHNR and CDR2 FQNEAQ (reference sequence). The CDR3 is CASSRPPGQGYNNEQFF. The CDR3, as DNA: TGTGCCAGCAGTCGGCCGCCGGGACAGGGGTACAACAATGAGCAGTTCTTC.

This chain's CDR3 is CASSLSLAGLGNEKLFF. DNA of the CDR3: TGTGCCAGCAGCTTGTCATTGGCGGGGCTCGGAAATGAAAAACTGTTTTTT. The chain couples TRBV11-2 to TRBJ1-4; a possible D gene is TRBD1 (5 bases). The CDR3 contains 17 residues. The V gene's germline CDR1 is SGHAT and CDR2 FQNNGV. Trimming removed 3 bases at V and 5 bases at J, with 19 bases between.

There are a few counts of this clonotype. The chain links TRBV20-1 to TRBJ2-5; no clear D gene. Germline loops: CDR1 DFQATT, CDR2 SNEGSKA (reference sequence). Trimming pared 6 bases from V and 1 base from J, leaving 9 bases between. The CDR3 has 12 amino acids. The CDR3 loop reads CSAAPVQETQYF. In nucleotides, the CDR3 is TGCAGTGCCGCCCCAGTCCAAGAGACCCAGTACTTC.